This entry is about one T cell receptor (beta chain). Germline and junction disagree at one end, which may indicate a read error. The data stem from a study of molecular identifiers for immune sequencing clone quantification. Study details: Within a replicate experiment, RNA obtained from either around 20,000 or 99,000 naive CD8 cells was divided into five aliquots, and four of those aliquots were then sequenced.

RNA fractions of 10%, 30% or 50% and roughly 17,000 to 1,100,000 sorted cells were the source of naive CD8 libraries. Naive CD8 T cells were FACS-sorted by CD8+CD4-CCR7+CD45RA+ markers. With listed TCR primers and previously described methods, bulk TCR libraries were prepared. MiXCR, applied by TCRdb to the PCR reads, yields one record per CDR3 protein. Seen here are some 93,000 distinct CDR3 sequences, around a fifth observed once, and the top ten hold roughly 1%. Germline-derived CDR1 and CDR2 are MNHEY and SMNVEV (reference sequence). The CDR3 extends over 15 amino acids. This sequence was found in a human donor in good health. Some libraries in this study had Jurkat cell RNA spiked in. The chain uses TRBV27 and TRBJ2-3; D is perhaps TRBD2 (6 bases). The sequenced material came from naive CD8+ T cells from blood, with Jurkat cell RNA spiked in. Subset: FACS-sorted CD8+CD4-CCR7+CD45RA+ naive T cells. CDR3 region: CASSFLAVTGDAQYF. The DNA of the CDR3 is TGTGCCAGCAGTTTCCTGGCAGTTACGGGAGATGCGCAGTATTTT.